These T cell receptor beta chains were read from a single sample in a study of blood T cell repertoires in COVID-19. Generated by immunoSEQ multiplex PCR, the TCRdb table keeps only in-frame clones and is missing some. The table includes about 63,000 clones, 81% detected once. Sequenced input: peripheral blood. All receptors come from a man aged 60 to 69 with COVID-19, enrolled during active disease. CDR3s include the opening cysteine and the closing phenylalanine or tryptophan. A D gene is named only where the DNA matches it firmly. The size entry is marked missing in some rows and otherwise reads once, few, many or a size class.

>TRBJ2-5|NA|TRBV27|NA
CASSSIVRGRETQYF
TGTGCCAGCAGTTCGATCGTTAGGGGGAGAGAGACCCAGTACTTC
>TRBJ2-5|NA|TRBV10-3|TRBD2
CAISETSEQETQYF
TGTGCTATCAGTGAGACTAGCGAGCAAGAGACCCAGTACTTC
>TRBJ1-6|NA|TRBV5-1|NA
CASSLGGGTNSPLHF
TGCGCCAGCAGCTTGGGTGGAGGGACTAATTCACCCCTCCACTTT
>TRBJ2-1|NA|TRBV24-1|NA
CATSDPRGARGEQFF
TGTGCCACCAGTGACCCCCGGGGTGCGCGGGGTGAGCAGTTCTTC
>TRBJ1-1|NA|TRBV29-1|TRBD1
CSVSLGQGTEAFF
TGCAGCGTGAGTTTAGGACAGGGCACTGAAGCTTTCTTT
>TRBJ1-4|NA|TRBV21-1|NA
CASRVDREVLGKLFF
TGTGCCAGCAGAGTGGACAGGGAAGTATTAGGAAAACTGTTTTTT
>TRBJ2-1|NA|TRBV27|NA
CASSTQGWPYNEQFF
TGTGCCAGCAGTACACAGGGCTGGCCTTACAATGAGCAGTTCTTC
>TRBJ2-1|NA|TRBV6-1|NA
CASSEEEGAYNEQFF
TGTGCCAGCAGTGAAGAGGAGGGAGCGTACAATGAGCAGTTCTTC
>TRBJ2-5|NA|TRBV5-6|NA
CASSFLVVTGMEETQYF
TGTGCCAGCAGCTTTCTGGTTGTAACAGGGATGGAGGAGACCCAGTACTTC
>TRBJ1-3|NA|TRBV7-2|NA
CASSFRGSSGNTIYF
TGTGCCAGCAGCTTCAGGGGATCTTCTGGAAACACCATATATTTT
>TRBJ2-2|NA|TRBV25-1|NA
CASSDTRVSGELFF
TGTGCCAGCAGTGACACCCGGGTATCCGGGGAGCTGTTTTTT
>TRBJ2-1|NA|TRBV7-6|NA
CASSLTEHGSYNEQFF
TGTGCCAGCAGCTTGACAGAACACGGATCCTACAATGAGCAGTTCTTC
>TRBJ2-2|NA|TRBV5-6|TRBD1
CASSLRDRGDTGELFF
TGTGCCAGCAGCTTGAGGGACAGGGGAGACACCGGGGAGCTGTTTTTT
>TRBJ1-2|NA|TRBV5-5|NA
CASSLQDTGRYTF
TGTGCCAGCAGCCTACAGGACACCGGGCGCTACACCTTC
>TRBJ2-5|NA|TRBV5-6|NA
CASTLGPNAETQYF
TGTGCCAGCACCTTGGGTCCGAACGCGGAGACCCAGTACTTC
>TRBJ2-1|NA|TRBV2|NA
CASPSGLDEQFF
TGTGCCAGCCCCAGCGGGCTCGATGAGCAGTTCTTC
>TRBJ2-7|NA|TRBV7-3|NA
CASSPMPGESYEQYF
TGTGCCAGCAGCCCCATGCCGGGGGAGAGCTACGAGCAGTACTTC
>TRBJ2-2|once|TRBV7-9|TRBD2
CASSFTTSSGELFF
TGTGCCAGCAGTTTCACGACTAGCTCCGGGGAGCTGTTTTTT
>TRBJ1-2|few|TRBV7-9|NA
CASSLRLGGLGYTF
TGTGCCAGCAGCTTGAGGCTGGGAGGGCTTGGCTACACCTTC
>TRBJ1-4|NA|TRBV13|TRBD1
CASSVRQGYNEKLFF
TGTGCCAGCAGCGTGAGACAGGGGTATAATGAAAAACTGTTTTTT
>TRBJ1-5|NA|TRBV15|NA
CATSRGVSNQPQHF
TGTGCCACCAGCAGAGGAGTAAGCAATCAGCCCCAGCATTTT
>TRBJ1-5|once|TRBV19|NA
CASSADRFQPQHF
TGTGCCAGTAGTGCCGACAGGTTCCAGCCCCAGCATTTT
>TRBJ2-7|NA|TRBV5-1|TRBD1
CASSLDRGLFFEQYF
TGCGCCAGCAGCTTGGACAGGGGATTGTTTTTCGAGCAGTACTTC
>TRBJ2-3|NA|TRBV7-3|NA
CASSLDGNTDTQYF
TGTGCCAGCAGCTTGGACGGGAACACAGATACGCAGTATTTT
>TRBJ2-2|few|TRBV2|NA
CASRTGFTGELFF
TGTGCCAGCAGAACGGGGTTCACCGGGGAGCTGTTTTTT
>TRBJ2-7|NA|TRBV9|TRBD2
CASSVGGSGVSYEQYF
TGTGCCAGCAGCGTAGGTGGTAGCGGGGTCTCCTACGAGCAGTACTTC
>TRBJ2-1|NA|TRBV7-3|TRBD2
CASSPTSGGVNEQFF
TGTGCCAGCAGTCCCACTAGCGGGGGGGTCAATGAGCAGTTCTTC
>TRBJ2-1|NA|TRBV9|NA
CASSSSGPVRNEQFF
TGTGCCAGCAGCTCAAGCGGGCCCGTTCGCAATGAGCAGTTCTTC
>TRBJ2-7|NA|TRBV2|TRBD1
CASRPTGVGYEQYF
TGTGCCAGCAGGCCGACAGGGGTCGGCTACGAGCAGTACTTC
>TRBJ1-4|few|TRBV4-1|NA
CASSHAQGRYEKLFF
TGCGCCAGCAGCCACGCCCAGGGGAGATATGAAAAACTGTTTTTT
>TRBJ2-7|NA|TRBV27|TRBD1
CASRSEGARREQYF
TGTGCCAGCAGGTCCGAGGGGGCGCGGCGCGAGCAGTACTTC
>TRBJ2-7|NA|TRBV29-1|NA
CSVGDTTYEQYF
TGCAGCGTTGGGGACACAACCTACGAGCAGTACTTC
>TRBJ2-7|few|TRBV27|NA
CASSVRPTSGNEQYF
TGTGCCAGCAGCGTTAGACCTACCTCCGGGAACGAGCAGTACTTC
>TRBJ2-4|NA|TRBV6-5|NA
CASSSGAGGYIQYF
TGTGCCAGCAGTTCCGGGGCAGGGGGGTACATTCAGTACTTC
>TRBJ2-7|NA|TRBV5-1|TRBD2
CASSPGTSAYEQYF
TGCGCCAGCAGCCCCGGGACTAGCGCTTACGAGCAGTACTTC
>TRBJ1-5|NA|TRBV19|NA
CASSIGQGNQPQHF
TGTGCCAGTAGTATAGGACAGGGCAATCAGCCCCAGCATTTT
>TRBJ1-2|few|TRBV7-9|NA
CASSHGEGYGYTF
TGTGCCAGCAGCCACGGGGAAGGGTATGGCTACACCTTC